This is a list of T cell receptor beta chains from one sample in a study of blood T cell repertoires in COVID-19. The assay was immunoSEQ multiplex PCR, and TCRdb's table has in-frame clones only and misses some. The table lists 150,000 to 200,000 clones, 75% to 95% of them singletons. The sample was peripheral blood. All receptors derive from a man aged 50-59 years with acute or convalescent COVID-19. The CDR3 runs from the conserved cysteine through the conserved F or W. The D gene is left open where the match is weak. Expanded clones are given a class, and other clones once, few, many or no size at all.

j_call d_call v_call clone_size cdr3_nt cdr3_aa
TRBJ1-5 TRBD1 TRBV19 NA TGTGCCAGTAGTGGGACAGGGGGCGGCCAGCCCCAGCATTTT CASSGTGGGQPQHF
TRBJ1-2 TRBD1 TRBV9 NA TGTGCCAGCAGCGCCCATGGGACAGCTAACTATGGCTACACCTTC CASSAHGTANYGYTF
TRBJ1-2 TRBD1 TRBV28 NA TGTGCCAGCAGCCGGGGGACAGACAACCCCCTCTATGGCTACACCTTC CASSRGTDNPLYGYTF
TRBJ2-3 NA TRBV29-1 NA TGCAGCGTTGAATCCCCTCCGGGCACAGATACGCAGTATTTT CSVESPPGTDTQYF
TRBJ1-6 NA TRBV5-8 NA TGTGCCAGCAGCCTGTCGGGTCATTTCTCCTATAATTCACCCCTCCACTTT CASSLSGHFSYNSPLHF
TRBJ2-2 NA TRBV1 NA TGCACCAGCAGCCAAGAGGATTTAGGCGGAGCGGGGAGCGAGCTGTTTTTT CTSSQEDLGGAGSELFF
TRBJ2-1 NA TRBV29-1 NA TGCAGCGGCATTGACAGGAACAATGAGCAGTTCTTC CSGIDRNNEQFF
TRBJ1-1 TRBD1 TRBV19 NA TGTGCCAGCACCAGTCGGGGACAGGGGAACACTGAAGCTTTCTTT CASTSRGQGNTEAFF
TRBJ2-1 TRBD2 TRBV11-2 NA TGTGCCAGCAGCCCTCGGACTAGCGGCCAATACAATGAGCAGTTCTTC CASSPRTSGQYNEQFF
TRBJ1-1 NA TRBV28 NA TGTGCCAGCAGGGCGGGAAACACTGAAGCTTTCTTT CASRAGNTEAFF
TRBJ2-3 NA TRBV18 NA TGTGCCAGCTCACCATATGGAGCGTCTGGCACAGATACGCAGTATTTT CASSPYGASGTDTQYF
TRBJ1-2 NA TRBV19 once TGTGCCAGTAGTATAAGTCCGCCAGGGCCCTATGGCTACACCTTC CASSISPPGPYGYTF
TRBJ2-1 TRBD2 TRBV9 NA TGTGCCAGCAGCGCGGGGACTAGCCGTTACAATGAGCAGTTCTTC CASSAGTSRYNEQFF
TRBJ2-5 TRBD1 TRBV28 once TGTGCCAGCAGTTCCCTAGGGACAGGAGGGGAAGAGACCCAGTACTTC CASSSLGTGGEETQYF
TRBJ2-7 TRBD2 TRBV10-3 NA TGTGCCATCAGCGTGTCGGGAGGTGAGCAGTACTTC CAISVSGGEQYF
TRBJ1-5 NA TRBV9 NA TGTGCCAGCAGCGTAGAGGCGGAGCATCAGCCCCAGCATTTT CASSVEAEHQPQHF
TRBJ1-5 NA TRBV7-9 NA TGTGCCAGCAGCTTCATGGAGGCCAATCAGCCCCAGCATTTT CASSFMEANQPQHF
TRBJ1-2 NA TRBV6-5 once TGTGCCAGCAGTTACTCGAACACCATTAACTATGGCTACACCTTC CASSYSNTINYGYTF
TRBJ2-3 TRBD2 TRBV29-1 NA TGCAGCGTCCAAGCGGGGGGGGGAGATACGCAGTATTTT CSVQAGGGDTQYF
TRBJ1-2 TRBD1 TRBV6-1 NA TGTGCCAGCAGTGAAGCCAGGGGGCGAGGACGTGGCTACACCTTC CASSEARGRGRGYTF
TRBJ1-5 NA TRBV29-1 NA TGCAGCGTTCAAAACAGGGTGGAACAGCCCCAGCATTTT CSVQNRVEQPQHF
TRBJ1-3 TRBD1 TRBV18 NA TGTGCCAGCTCACCCTCGGGACAGGGAATTCGAAACACCATATATTTT CASSPSGQGIRNTIYF
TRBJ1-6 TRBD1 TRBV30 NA TGTGCCTGGAGCCGCCCCAGGGGGAGATCACCCCTCCACTTT CAWSRPRGRSPLHF
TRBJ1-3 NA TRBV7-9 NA TGTGCCAGCAGCCTACAGGGAAACACCATATATTTT CASSLQGNTIYF
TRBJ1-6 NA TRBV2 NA TGTGCCAGCCGGGTGGAGGTCGGGCTTTCACCCCTCCACTTT CASRVEVGLSPLHF
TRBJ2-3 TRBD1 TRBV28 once TGTGCCAGCAGTCCGGGACAGGGGAGTGGGCAGGGGGATACGCAGTATTTT CASSPGQGSGQGDTQYF
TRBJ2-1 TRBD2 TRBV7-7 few TGTGCCAGCAGCCCAAGGGGACTAGCGGGAGTAAACAATGAGCAGTTCTTC CASSPRGLAGVNNEQFF
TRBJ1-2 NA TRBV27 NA TGTGCCAGCAGTTTCACCCTAGGGGGAAACTATGGCTACACCTTC CASSFTLGGNYGYTF
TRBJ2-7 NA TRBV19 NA TGTGCCAGTAGTATTGATCCTAGTGCCTACGAGCAGTACTTC CASSIDPSAYEQYF
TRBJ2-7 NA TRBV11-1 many TGTGCCAGCAGCTTCAGGGGCGACGAGCAGTACTTC CASSFRGDEQYF
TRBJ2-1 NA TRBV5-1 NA TGCGCCAGCAGCTTTTCCACCGCCGGGGGTATCGGGCTTAACAATGAGCAGTTCTTC CASSFSTAGGIGLNNEQFF
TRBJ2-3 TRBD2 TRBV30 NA TGTGCCTGGAGTTCCGGACTAGCGGCCACAGATACGCAGTATTTT CAWSSGLAATDTQYF
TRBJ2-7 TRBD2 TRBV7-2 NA TGTGCCAGCAGCCCGGGGGGTAGCTACCCCTACGAGCAGTACTTC CASSPGGSYPYEQYF
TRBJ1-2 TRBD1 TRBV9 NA TGTGCCAGCAGCGCTTCCAGACAGGGGGCTGGCTACACCTTC CASSASRQGAGYTF
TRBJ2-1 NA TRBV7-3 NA TGTGCCAGCAGGGGGTCAGGGGCCCAGAGTGAGCAGTTCTTC CASRGSGAQSEQFF
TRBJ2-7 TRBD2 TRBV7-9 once TGTGCCAGCACCACCGGGACTAGCGGGAGCCAGCAGTACTTC CASTTGTSGSQQYF
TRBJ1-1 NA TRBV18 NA TGTGCCAGCTCACTACAGAACACTGAAGCTTTCTTT CASSLQNTEAFF
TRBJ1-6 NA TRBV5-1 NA TGCGCCAGCAGGTCAGGGGTTAATAATTCACCCCTCCACTTT CASRSGVNNSPLHF
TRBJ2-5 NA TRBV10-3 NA TGTGCCATCAGTGAGGGGGCGGGACTTGAGACCCAGTACTTC CAISEGAGLETQYF
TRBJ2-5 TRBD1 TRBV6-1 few TGTGCCAGCAGTGAAAGGACAGGGGAAGAGACCCAGTACTTC CASSERTGEETQYF
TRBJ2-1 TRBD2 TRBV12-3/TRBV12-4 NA TGTGCCAGCAAGACTAGCGGGATAAATGAGCAGTTCTTC CASKTSGINEQFF
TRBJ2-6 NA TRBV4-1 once TGCGCCAGCAGCCACCCTGATAGCTCTGGGGCCAACGTCCTGACTTTC CASSHPDSSGANVLTF
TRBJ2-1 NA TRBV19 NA TGTGCCAGTAGCCGGAAGCGGCCCGGAAGCTCCTACAATGAGCAGTTCTTC CASSRKRPGSSYNEQFF
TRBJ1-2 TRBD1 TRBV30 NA TGTGCCTGGAGTGCGACAGGGGGCACTGGCTACACCTTC CAWSATGGTGYTF
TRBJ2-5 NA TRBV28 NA TGTGCCAGCAGCCCACCCACGCGGGTGGAGACCCAGTACTTC CASSPPTRVETQYF
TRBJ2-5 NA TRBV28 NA TGTGCCAGCAGTCAAGTTACCGGGGGGCCGAAGACCCAGTACTTC CASSQVTGGPKTQYF